What follows is one TCR beta chain and its context. Its antigen is unidentified. Other DNA sequences from this sample encode an identical CDR3 as well. This entry belongs to a study of Ad26.COV2.S vaccination and SARS-CoV-2 variants. Study-wide points: Vaccine and placebo groups showed comparable non-spike TCR breadth.

The sample's treatment: approximately 18 received Ad26.COV2.S at low or high dose, single or two shots; about five received placebo; per-sample allocation not given. Sampling occurred on day 63 after the first vaccine or placebo injection. Ad26 vector vaccine expressed Wuhan-strain SARS-CoV-2 spike. Sequencing was performed with immunoSEQ multiplex PCR; in TCRdb, only in-frame clones are kept and a portion is missing. Among around 450,000 clones, around 90% were seen once, and the ten largest hold approximately 4.3%. Germline V gene sequence: CDR1 SGDLS, CDR2 YYNGEE. The CDR3 is made up of 16 amino acids. The V and J ends lost 0 bases and 7 bases respectively, with 14 bases between them.

Specimen: peripheral blood, collected in a trial of Ad26.COV2.S vaccine versus placebo. The sequence was obtained from a person aged 18-65 years who received the Ad26.COV2.S COVID-19 vaccine or a placebo. The chain couples TRBV9 to TRBJ1-6, with D perhaps matching TRBD1 (5 bases). The CDR3: CASSVGGTRGNSPLHF. CDR3 DNA sequence: TGTGCCAGCAGCGTAGGGGGGACCCGGGGAAATTCACCCCTCCACTTT.